This T cell receptor (beta chain) is drawn from a study of follicular helper T cells after annual influenza vaccination. Study details: Some donors were sampled over the 2013-2014, 2014-2015 and 2015-2016 vaccinations. Notes on the study in general: ICOS-CD38- cTfh most often held earlier Day 7 ICOS+CD38+ clones.

Only in-frame clones appear in the TCRdb table, and some are missing; sequencing was by immunoSEQ multiplex PCR. The profile covers approximately 30,000 clones, with 80% to 90% appearing a single time and roughly 1.3% taken by the ten largest. This clone was seen only a few times. Its antigen is as yet unknown. Distinct nucleotide sequences in the sample also encode this CDR3. V dropped 5 bases and J dropped 2 bases, with 10 bases sitting between them. The germline gives CDR1 SEHNR, CDR2 FQNEAQ (reference sequence). The CDR3 loop spans 13 amino acids. Time point noted: 2014-2015 season, pre-vaccination. Subjects lived in the community and lacked influenza vaccine within the prior 6 months.

Material: CXCR5+ CD38- circulating T follicular helper cells from blood, obtained on the day of influenza vaccination. Subset given: circulating Tfh, non-naive CD4+CXCR5+PD-1+ (ICOS+CD38+ or ICOS-CD38-). V usage is TRBV7-9 and J usage is TRBJ2-7; D uncertain. This TCR derives from an adult who received the influenza vaccine. In nucleotides, the CDR3 is TGTGCCAGCAGCCTACTTGCGGCCTACGAGCAGTACTTC. This encodes CASSLLAAYEQYF. Drawing the rest from reference TRBV7-9 and TRBJ2-7, the complete variable domain is DTGVSQNPRHKITKRGQNVTFRCDPISEHNRLYWYRQTLGQGPEFLTYFQNEAQLEKSRLLSDRFSAERPKGSFSTLEIQRTEQGDSAMYLCASSLLAAYEQYFGPGTRLTVT.